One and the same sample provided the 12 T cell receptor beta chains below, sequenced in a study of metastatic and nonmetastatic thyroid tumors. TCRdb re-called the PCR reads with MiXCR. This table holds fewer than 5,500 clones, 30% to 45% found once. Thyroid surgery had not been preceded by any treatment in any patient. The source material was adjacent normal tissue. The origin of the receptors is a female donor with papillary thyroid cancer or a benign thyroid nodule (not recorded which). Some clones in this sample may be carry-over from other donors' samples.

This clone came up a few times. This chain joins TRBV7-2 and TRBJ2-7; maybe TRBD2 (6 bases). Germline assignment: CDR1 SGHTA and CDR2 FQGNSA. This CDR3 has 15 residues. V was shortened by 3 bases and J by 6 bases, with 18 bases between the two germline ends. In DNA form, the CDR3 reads TGTGCCAGCAGCTTTGGGACTCCCGCCCCCCGCGAGCAGTACTTC. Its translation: CASSFGTPAPREQYF.

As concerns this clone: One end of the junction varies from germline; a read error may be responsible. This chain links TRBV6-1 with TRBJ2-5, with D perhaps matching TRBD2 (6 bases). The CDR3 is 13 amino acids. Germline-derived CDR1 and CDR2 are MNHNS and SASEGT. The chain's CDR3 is CAISSGSGETHYF. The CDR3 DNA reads TGTGCCATCAGTAGCGGCAGTGGGGAGACCCATTACTTC.

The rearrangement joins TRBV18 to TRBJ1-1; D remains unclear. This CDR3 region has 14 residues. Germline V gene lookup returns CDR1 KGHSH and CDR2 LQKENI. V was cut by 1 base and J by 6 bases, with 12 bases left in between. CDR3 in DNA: TGTGCCAGCTCACCACAGGTTAAATATCCTGAAGCTTTCTTT. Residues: CASSPQVKYPEAFF. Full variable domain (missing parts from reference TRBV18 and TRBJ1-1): NAGVMQNPRHLVRRRGQEARLRCSPMKGHSHVYWYRQLPEEGLKFMVYLQKENIIDESGMPKERFSAEFPKEGPSILRIQQVVRGDSAAYFCASSPQVKYPEAFFGQGTRLTVV.

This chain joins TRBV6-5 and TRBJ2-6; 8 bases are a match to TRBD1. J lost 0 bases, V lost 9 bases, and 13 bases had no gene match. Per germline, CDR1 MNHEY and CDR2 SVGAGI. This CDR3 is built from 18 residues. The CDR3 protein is CASAGQGMFDSGANVLTF. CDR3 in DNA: TGTGCCAGTGCCGGACAGGGTATGTTTGACTCTGGGGCCAACGTCCTGACTTTC.

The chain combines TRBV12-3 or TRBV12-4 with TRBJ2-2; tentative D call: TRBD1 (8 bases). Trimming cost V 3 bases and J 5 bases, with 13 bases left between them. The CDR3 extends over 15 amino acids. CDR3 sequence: CASSFDRGGTGELFF. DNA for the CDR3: TGTGCCAGCAGTTTCGACAGGGGAGGGACCGGGGAGCTGTTTTTT.

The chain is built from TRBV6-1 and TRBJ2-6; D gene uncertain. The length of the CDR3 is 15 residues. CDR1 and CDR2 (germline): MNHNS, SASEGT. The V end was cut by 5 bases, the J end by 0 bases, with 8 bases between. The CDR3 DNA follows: TGTGCCAGCAGTTTCCAGGACTCTGGGGCCAACGTCCTGACTTTC. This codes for CASSFQDSGANVLTF.

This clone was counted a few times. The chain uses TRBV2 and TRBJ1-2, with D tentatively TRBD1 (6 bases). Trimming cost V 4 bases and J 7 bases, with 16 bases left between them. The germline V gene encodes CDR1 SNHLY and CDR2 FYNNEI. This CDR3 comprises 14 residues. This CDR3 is CASSATRQDTGYTF. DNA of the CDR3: TGTGCCAGCAGTGCCACTCGACAGGATACTGGCTACACCTTC.

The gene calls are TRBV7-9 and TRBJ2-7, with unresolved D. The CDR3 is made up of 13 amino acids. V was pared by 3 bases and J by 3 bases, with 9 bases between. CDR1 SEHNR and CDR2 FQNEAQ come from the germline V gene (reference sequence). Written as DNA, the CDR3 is TGTGCCAGCAGCTTCGGGCTGAGCTACGAGCAGTACTTC. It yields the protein CASSFGLSYEQYF.

CDR3 nucleotides: TGTGCCTGGAGTGTACGGCAGCCCCAGCATTTT. Its translation is CAWSVRQPQHF. This chain connects TRBV30 to TRBJ1-5, with D unclear. The V end was cut by 0 bases, the J end by 7 bases, with 4 bases between. The CDR3 contains 11 residues. Germline CDR1 reads GTSNPN; CDR2 reads SVGIG (reference sequence). Based on the CDR3 plus reference TRBV30 and TRBJ1-5, the full variable domain is SQTIHQWPATLVQPVGSPLSLECTVEGTSNPNLYWYRQAAGRGLQLLFYSVGIGQISSEVPQNLSASRPQDRQFILSSKKLLLSDSGFYLCAWSVRQPQHFGDGTRLSIL.

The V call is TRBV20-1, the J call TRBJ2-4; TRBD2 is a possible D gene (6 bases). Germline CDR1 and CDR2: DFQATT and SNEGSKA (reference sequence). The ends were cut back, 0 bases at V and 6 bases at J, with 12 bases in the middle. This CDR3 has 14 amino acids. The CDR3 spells CSARDIREANIQYF. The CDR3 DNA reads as TGCAGTGCTAGAGATATAAGGGAGGCAAACATTCAGTACTTC.

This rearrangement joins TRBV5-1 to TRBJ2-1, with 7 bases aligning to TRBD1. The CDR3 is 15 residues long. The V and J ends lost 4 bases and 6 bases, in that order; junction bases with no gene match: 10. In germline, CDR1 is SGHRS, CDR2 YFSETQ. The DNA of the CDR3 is TGCGCCAGCAGCCCACAGGGGTTCTCGATCAATGAGCAGTTCTTC. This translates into CASSPQGFSINEQFF.

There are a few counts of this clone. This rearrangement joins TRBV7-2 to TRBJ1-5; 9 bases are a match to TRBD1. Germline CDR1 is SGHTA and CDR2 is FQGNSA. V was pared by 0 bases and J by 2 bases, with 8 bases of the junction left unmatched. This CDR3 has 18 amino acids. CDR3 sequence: CASSLAVQGASGNQPQHF. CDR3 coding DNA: TGTGCCAGCAGCTTAGCGGTACAGGGGGCAAGTGGCAATCAGCCCCAGCATTTT. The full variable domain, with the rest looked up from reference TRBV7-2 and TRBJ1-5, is GAGVSQSPSNKVTEKGKDVELRCDPISGHTALYWYRQSLGQGLEFLIYFQGNSAPDKSGLPSDRFSAERTGGSVSTLTIQRTQQEDSAVYLCASSLAVQGASGNQPQHFGDGTRLSIL.